A single sample gave rise to the 30 T cell receptor beta chains below, sequenced in a study of CD8+ T cells in alopecia areata. cDNA prepared by RNA extraction and subsequent reverse transcription served as the template for sequencing. Here immunoSEQ multiplex PCR was the method, and the copy in TCRdb shows in-frame clones only, minus some. Seen here are more than 100,000 clones, around 86% observed once, and the top ten hold approximately 10%. Treatment of the sample: oral pan-JAK inhibitor, 5-10 mg twice daily. This specimen consisted of CD8+ T cells sorted from blood, obtained at roughly week 30, from a patient treated with tofacitinib. Receptors originate from a human donor with alopecia areata.

The V and J genes are TRBV30 and TRBJ1-2; the D gene is possibly TRBD1 (5 bases). Germline values: CDR1 GTSNPN, CDR2 SVGIG (reference sequence). The CDR3 totals 9 residues. V lost 8 bases, J lost 7 bases, and 8 bases lay in between. The chain's CDR3 is CAGGPGYTF. The CDR3 DNA is TGTGCCGGGGGACCTGGCTACACCTTC.

The J gene is TRBJ2-1, the V gene TRBV27, with D possibly TRBD2 on 6 matching bases. V was trimmed by 3 bases and J by 3 bases, leaving 9 bases between them. Per the germline V gene, CDR1 is MNHEY and CDR2 is SMNVEV (reference sequence). This CDR3 is built from 14 residues. CDR3 in DNA: TGTGCCAGCAGTTTTGGAGGGGTCTACAATGAGCAGTTCTTC. Protein product: CASSFGGVYNEQFF.

The table lists this clone with a few counts. The chain uses TRBV9 and TRBJ2-5, with no clear D. Looked up from germline, CDR1 is SGDLS and CDR2 is YYNGEE. This CDR3 region has 14 residues. Trimming removed 0 bases at V and 5 bases at J, with 11 bases between. CDR3 region: CASSVELGQETQYF. The DNA of the CDR3 is TGTGCCAGCAGCGTAGAACTGGGTCAGGAGACCCAGTACTTC.

V and J are TRBV4-1 and TRBJ2-1; D uncertain. Germline V CDR1 and CDR2: MGHRA, YSYEKL. The germline V and J ends were trimmed by 0 bases and 0 bases, with 9 bases remaining between them. The CDR3 has 16 amino acids. CDR3 in amino acids: CASSQDQAFSYNEQFF. In nucleotides, the CDR3 is TGCGCCAGCAGCCAAGATCAAGCCTTCTCCTACAATGAGCAGTTCTTC.

This clone was observed a handful of times. The chain combines TRBV7-9 with TRBJ2-1; no clear D. Germline V gene lookup returns CDR1 SEHNR and CDR2 FQNEAQ (reference sequence). The CDR3 consists of 9 residues. The V end lost 4 bases, the J end lost 11 bases, and 3 bases lay between the germline ends. DNA of the CDR3: TGTGCCAGCAGCTCGAAGCAGTTCTTC. The encoded protein is CASSSKQFF.

This clone was detected only once. This sequence joins TRBV15 and TRBJ1-2; 10 bases are a match to TRBD1. CDR3 length: 15 residues. The germline V gene encodes CDR1 LNHNV and CDR2 YYDKDF (reference sequence). V dropped 5 bases and J dropped 4; count of bases not matched to a gene: 7. The CDR3 DNA sequence: TGTGCCACCAGCCTCGACAGGGGGCCCGGCTATGGCTACACCTTC. Encoded protein: CATSLDRGPGYGYTF. Full variable domain (remainder filled in from reference TRBV15 and TRBJ1-2): DAMVIQNPRYQVTQFGKPVTLSCSQTLNHNVMYWYQQKSSQAPKLLFHYYDKDFNNEADTPDNFQSRRPNTSFCFLDIRSPGLGDTAMYLCATSLDRGPGYGYTFGSGTRLTVV.

The chain links TRBV7-9 to TRBJ1-2; 7 bases map to TRBD1. CDR3 length: 14 residues. Germline trimming cut 4 bases from V and 6 bases from J; bases unmatched to any gene: 8. Looked up from germline, CDR1 is SEHNR and CDR2 is FQNEAQ (reference sequence). The CDR3 sequence is CASSSLPGGNGYTF. As DNA, the CDR3 is TGTGCCAGCAGCTCGCTCCCAGGGGGAAATGGCTACACCTTC.

This chain uses TRBV25-1 with TRBJ2-6; D uncertain. Looked up from germline, CDR1 is MGHDK and CDR2 is SYGVNS. V dropped 5 bases and J dropped 1 base, with 9 bases sitting between them. This CDR3 contains 15 residues. The CDR3 nucleotides read TGTGCCAGCAGTCTGGGCGCGTCTGGGGCCAACGTCCTGACTTTC. This encodes CASSLGASGANVLTF.

The chain employs TRBV6-1 and TRBJ1-3; unclear D gene. Trimming pared 0 bases from V and 2 bases from J, leaving 14 bases between. The CDR3 sequence is 17 residues long. Germline lookup yields CDR1 MNHNS and CDR2 SASEGT. The CDR3 region is CASSEAWVREAGNTIYF. The CDR3 bases are TGTGCCAGCAGTGAAGCGTGGGTCAGAGAAGCTGGAAACACCATATATTTT.

This clone was picked up one time. DNA of the CDR3: TGTGCCAGCAGCGCAAGCCCTGGCGGGGAGGGACTGTCTGAGCAGTTCTTC. It codes for CASSASPGGEGLSEQFF. The chain has TRBV11-2 and TRBJ2-1; 7 bases match TRBD2. Per the germline V gene, CDR1 is SGHAT and CDR2 is FQNNGV. The length of the CDR3 is 17 residues. Trimming took 5 bases from V and 9 from J; bases not matched to a gene: 19.

CDR3 residues: CASSLGPMNTEAFF. CDR3 coding DNA: TGTGCCAGCAGCTTAGGACCCATGAACACTGAAGCTTTCTTT. This chain uses TRBV13 with TRBJ1-1; no firm D call. The CDR3 sequence is 14 residues long. Per germline, CDR1 PRHDT and CDR2 FYEKMQ (reference sequence). V lost 0 bases and J lost 0, with 5 bases in between.

The chain recombines TRBV9 with TRBJ2-7, with D tentatively TRBD2 (5 bases). The CDR3 covers 15 residues. V was cut by 3 bases and J by 0 bases, with 13 bases left in between. Germline assignment: CDR1 SGDLS and CDR2 YYNGEE. In nucleotides, the CDR3 is TGTGCCAGCAGCGGACGGTCCGGGGTCTCCTACGAGCAGTACTTC. As protein: CASSGRSGVSYEQYF.

The J gene is TRBJ2-2, the V gene TRBV2; D not certain. V was pared by 4 bases and J by 3 bases, with 3 bases between. Germline V lookup: CDR1 SNHLY, CDR2 FYNNEI. The CDR3 contains 12 residues. CDR3 protein: CASSADTGELFF. CDR3 sequence (DNA): TGTGCCAGCAGTGCAGACACCGGGGAGCTGTTTTTT.

The chain recombines TRBV4-1 with TRBJ1-1; the D gene is possibly TRBD1 (5 bases). CDR3 size: 14 residues. The V gene lost 2 bases and the J gene lost 5 bases, with 12 bases spanning the gap. Germline CDR1 MGHRA, CDR2 YSYEKL. The DNA for the CDR3 is TGCGCCAGCAGCCAAAAGCAGGGTCTTACTGAAGCTTTCTTT. Its protein is CASSQKQGLTEAFF.

The chain uses TRBV27 and TRBJ1-5, with 8 bases that match TRBD1. Germline assignment: CDR1 MNHEY and CDR2 SMNVEV (reference sequence). Trimming took 6 bases from V and 3 from J; bases not matched to a gene: 7. The CDR3 runs to 15 residues. Here the CDR3 DNA reads TGTGCCAGCAGCCCAGACAGGGGTGTCAATCAGCCCCAGCATTTT. It specifies CASSPDRGVNQPQHF.

The gene calls are TRBV6-5 and TRBJ1-5; no clear D gene. The length of the CDR3 is 15 residues. The germline V gene has CDR1 MNHEY and CDR2 SVGAGI. V lost 0 bases and J 7 bases, leaving 13 bases between the germline ends. This CDR3 reads CASSYSVGEDQPQHF. DNA of the CDR3: TGTGCCAGCAGTTACTCGGTGGGAGAGGACCAGCCCCAGCATTTT.

The rearrangement joins TRBV27 to TRBJ2-7; 9 bases match TRBD1. CDR1 is MNHEY and CDR2 is SMNVEV in the germline V gene (reference sequence). Unmatched junction bases numbered 9, after V lost 3 bases and J lost 0 bases. This CDR3 has 17 amino acids. The CDR3 reads CASSFPPRTGDSYEQYF. The DNA for the CDR3 is TGTGCCAGCAGTTTCCCACCCAGGACAGGGGACTCCTACGAGCAGTACTTC.

The V call is TRBV2, the J call TRBJ2-5, with TRBD2 identical over 15 bases. The CDR3 contains 21 residues. Germline loops: CDR1 SNHLY, CDR2 FYNNEI. Germline trimming cut 4 bases from V and 2 bases from J; bases unmatched to any gene: 17. CDR3 sequence (DNA): TGTGCCAGCAGTGTTTTTGATGGGACTAGCGGGGGGCCAATACGACAAGAGACCCAGTACTTC. Translating it yields CASSVFDGTSGGPIRQETQYF.

The chain couples TRBV30 to TRBJ2-7; no clear D gene. Germline V gives CDR1 GTSNPN, CDR2 SVGIG (reference sequence). CDR3 length equals 15 residues. Trimming removed 1 base from V and 2 bases from J, with 15 bases in between. The CDR3 coding sequence is TGTGCCTGGAGTGATCCCTACACCGGTCCCTACGAGCAGTACTTC. It is translated as CAWSDPYTGPYEQYF. Full variable domain (missing parts from reference TRBV30 and TRBJ2-7): SQTIHQWPATLVQPVGSPLSLECTVEGTSNPNLYWYRQAAGRGLQLLFYSVGIGQISSEVPQNLSASRPQDRQFILSSKKLLLSDSGFYLCAWSDPYTGPYEQYFGPGTRLTVT.

The chain links TRBV30 to TRBJ1-2, with 8 bases identical to TRBD1. Trimming removed 6 bases from V and 5 bases from J; junction bases left unmatched: 14. Per germline, CDR1 GTSNPN and CDR2 SVGIG (reference sequence). The CDR3 has 15 residues. The CDR3 DNA sequence: TGTGCCTGTAATCTCCGGGACAGGTTCCCTTATGGCTACACCTTC. Residues: CACNLRDRFPYGYTF.

The table lists this clone with a few counts. The CDR3 DNA follows: TGTGCCAGCAGCTTACGGGCTAGCGGGAGCACAGATACGCAGTATTTT. This gives the protein CASSLRASGSTDTQYF. This chain joins TRBV7-9 and TRBJ2-3; the match to TRBD2 covers 8 bases. Trimming cost V 2 bases and J 0 bases; bases outside gene matches: 4. Germline V gene sequence: CDR1 SEHNR, CDR2 FQNEAQ (reference sequence). There are 16 residues in the CDR3.

This chain uses TRBV7-9 with TRBJ2-3, with a possible D match to TRBD2 (5 bases). CDR1 SEHNR and CDR2 FQNEAQ come from the germline V gene (reference sequence). V lost 5 bases and J lost 0, with 12 bases in between. The CDR3 runs to 15 residues. CDR3 coding DNA: TGTGCCAGCAGCCGGAGGTCGCGGAGCACAGATACGCAGTATTTT. Amino acids: CASSRRSRSTDTQYF.

V gene TRBV4-1 combines with J gene TRBJ2-5; D gene unclear. The end of the DNA fits TRBJ2-7 better, so the J call may be wrong. Germline CDR1 and CDR2: MGHRA and YSYEKL. The CDR3 is 13 amino acids. The CDR3 region is CASSQDEIAEQYF. In DNA, the CDR3 is TGCGCCAGCAGCCAAGATGAGATAGCCGAGCAGTACTTC.

This clone was counted once. The chain is built from TRBV9 and TRBJ2-1; maybe TRBD2 (6 bases). The CDR3 covers 15 residues. The germline V gene encodes CDR1 SGDLS and CDR2 YYNGEE. V gave up 0 bases and J gave up 2 bases, with 9 bases separating them. The CDR3 bases are TGTGCCAGCAGCGTAGCGGGAGTGGCCTACAATGAGCAGTTCTTC. It yields the protein CASSVAGVAYNEQFF.

The chain has TRBV29-1 and TRBJ1-1; D is undetermined. The CDR3 totals 10 residues. The V gene lost 1 base and the J gene lost 11 bases, with 8 bases spanning the gap. Germline V CDR1 and CDR2: SQVTM, ANQGSEA. The CDR3 DNA follows: TGCAGCGTTGAAGTCGGGGTGGCTTTCTTT. It is translated as CSVEVGVAFF.

This rearrangement joins TRBV29-1 to TRBJ2-1, with D maybe TRBD2 (6 bases). Germline V gene lookup returns CDR1 SQVTM and CDR2 ANQGSEA. V was shortened by 2 bases and J by 0 bases, with 11 bases between the two germline ends. The CDR3 is 15 amino acids. The CDR3 is CSVESGLSSYNEQFF. CDR3 sequence (DNA): TGCAGCGTTGAATCGGGACTTTCCTCCTACAATGAGCAGTTCTTC.

This chain connects TRBV27 to TRBJ2-7; 8 bases agree with TRBD1. CDR3 length: 14 amino acids. V lost 2 bases and J lost 6; bases outside the gene matches: 6. Germline V lookup: CDR1 MNHEY, CDR2 SMNVEV (reference sequence). The chain's CDR3 is CASSLTGQAREQYF. The CDR3, as DNA: TGTGCCAGCAGTTTAACGGGACAGGCGCGCGAGCAGTACTTC.

The V call is TRBV5-1, the J call TRBJ2-3, with D perhaps TRBD1 (6 bases). The V end lost 7 bases, the J end lost 2 bases, and 14 bases lay between the germline ends. This CDR3 spans 14 amino acids. In germline, CDR1 is SGHRS, CDR2 YFSETQ. CDR3: CASRFQGFTDTQYF. As DNA, the CDR3 is TGCGCCAGCCGTTTCCAGGGGTTCACAGATACGCAGTATTTT.

The V gene is TRBV2, the J gene TRBJ2-5; maybe TRBD1 (6 bases). The DNA matches TRBJ2-7 better at its end, which makes the J call doubtful. The CDR3 is made up of 14 amino acids. Per the germline V gene, CDR1 is SNHLY and CDR2 is FYNNEI. For the CDR3, the DNA is TGTGCCAGCACCACTTCCCGGACAGTCTACGAGCAGTACTTC. Translating gives CASTTSRTVYEQYF.

This chain joins TRBV9 and TRBJ2-7; 7 bases are a match to TRBD1. J lost 7 bases, V lost 5 bases, and 9 bases had no gene match. This CDR3 is 13 amino acids long. From germline, CDR1 is SGDLS and CDR2 YYNGEE. The CDR3 reads CASRDGQEGEQYF. CDR3 nucleotide sequence: TGTGCCAGCAGGGACGGACAGGAAGGGGAGCAGTACTTC.